This T cell receptor (beta chain) was sequenced in a study of shared clonotypes between healthy human individuals. In the naive CD8 group, cells lacked CD45RO and were positively selected for CCR7, so terminally differentiated effector memory CD45RA+ cells were left out. Some clones are missing from TCRdb's copy, which holds only in-frame ones; the method was immunoSEQ multiplex PCR. The repertoire holds fewer than 1 million clones, with around 96% as singletons. Material for sequencing was naive CD8+ T cells sorted from blood. The sequence derives from a man younger than 45 in good health.

The CDR3 loop reads CASSLGRGRSDTQYF. In DNA, the CDR3 is TGTGCCAGCAGTCTGGGCAGGGGGCGTTCAGATACGCAGTATTTT. The chain joins TRBV28 to TRBJ2-3; 8 positions match TRBD1. Germline CDR1 reads MDHEN; CDR2 reads SYDVKM. The CDR3 totals 15 residues. Trimming cost V 5 bases and J 4 bases; bases outside gene matches: 8. The variable domain in full, completed from reference TRBV28 and TRBJ2-3, reads DVKVTQSSRYLVKRTGEKVFLECVQDMDHENMFWYRQDPGLGLRLIYFSYDVKMKEKGDIPEGYSVSREKKERFSLILESASTNQTSMYLCASSLGRGRSDTQYFGPGTRLTVL.